Presented here are 21 T cell receptor beta chains from one specimen sequenced in a study of cytomegalovirus exposure and HLA in healthy donors. Amplification used 60 Vbeta primers and 13 Jbeta primers. The table came from immunoSEQ multiplex PCR; TCRdb's copy has only in-frame clones and leaves some out. Of around 85,000 clones listed, approximately 80% are singletons. The sample consisted of PBMCs. All receptors come from a man aged 45-60 years in good health and CMV-seropositive.

This clone was seen just once. The chain employs TRBV5-4 and TRBJ1-1; D is unclear. The CDR3 loop spans 14 amino acids. Per germline, CDR1 SGHNT and CDR2 YYREEE (reference sequence). V gave up 8 bases and J gave up 5 bases, with 19 bases separating them. CDR3 in amino acids: CASYSGSAETEAFF. Written as DNA, the CDR3 is TGTGCCAGTTACTCGGGCTCAGCGGAGACTGAAGCTTTCTTT.

The V call is TRBV6-8, the J call TRBJ1-6; D perhaps matches TRBD1 (5 bases). Trimming took 11 bases from V and 4 from J, leaving 12 bases between them. The CDR3 is made up of 13 amino acids. The V gene's germline CDR1 is MNHGY and CDR2 SAAAGT. CDR3: CAWVRGYNSPLHF. The DNA for the CDR3 is TGTGCCTGGGTACGGGGGTATAATTCACCCCTCCACTTT.

V is TRBV6-5 and J is TRBJ1-1, with 9 positions matching TRBD1. This CDR3 is built from 15 residues. Looked up from germline, CDR1 is MNHEY and CDR2 is SVGAGI. V was clipped by 5 bases and J by 6 bases; unmatched bases: 10. The CDR3 here is CASSGGPQGASEAFF. For the CDR3, the DNA is TGTGCCAGCAGTGGGGGACCACAGGGGGCATCTGAAGCTTTCTTT.

This rearrangement joins TRBV4-1 to TRBJ2-7; 9 bases agree with TRBD2. Germline V gene sequence: CDR1 MGHRA, CDR2 YSYEKL. The CDR3 runs 15 residues. V shed 5 bases, J shed 0 bases, and the junction held 5 bases outside the gene matches. In DNA, the CDR3 is TGCGCCAGCAGCTACTTAGCGGGAGACTCCTACGAGCAGTACTTC. Translating gives CASSYLAGDSYEQYF.

The chain is built from TRBV5-4 and TRBJ1-1, with no clear D. Germline-derived CDR1 and CDR2 are SGHNT and YYREEE (reference sequence). The CDR3 length is 14 residues. The V end lost 4 bases, the J end lost 4 bases, and 14 bases lay between the germline ends. The CDR3 region is CASSPKVEATEAFF. In nucleotides, the CDR3 is TGTGCCAGCAGCCCCAAAGTTGAGGCCACTGAAGCTTTCTTT.

The chain joins TRBV5-4 to TRBJ2-3, with 8 bases identical to TRBD2. The junction had 8 bases not matched to a gene; V was cut back by 4 bases and J by 4 bases. This CDR3 has 15 amino acids. Germline values: CDR1 SGHNT, CDR2 YYREEE (reference sequence). The CDR3: CASSPSPTSADTQYF. CDR3 nucleotide sequence: TGTGCCAGCAGCCCTAGCCCGACTAGCGCAGATACGCAGTATTTT.

The CDR3 sequence: CASSEWRASSYEQYF. In nucleotides, the CDR3 is TGTGCCAGCAGTGAATGGCGGGCGTCCTCCTACGAGCAGTACTTC. This chain links TRBV25-1 with TRBJ2-7, with D perhaps TRBD2 (5 bases). V lost 1 base, J lost 0 bases, and 10 bases lay in between. Germline V gives CDR1 MGHDK, CDR2 SYGVNS. The CDR3 length is 15 residues.

This clone was picked up one time. V gene TRBV19 combines with J gene TRBJ2-1; 7 bases are a match to TRBD1. This CDR3 has 17 amino acids. Trimming at V came to 5 bases and at J to 2 bases, leaving 12 bases not matched to a gene. Germline CDR1 is LNHDA and CDR2 is SQIVND (reference sequence). CDR3 nucleotides: TGTGCCAGTAGTCTACAGACAGGGTTACGAACCTACAATGAGCAGTTCTTC. This translates into CASSLQTGLRTYNEQFF.

The genes are TRBV2 and TRBJ2-7; the D gene is possibly TRBD2 (6 bases). V was cut by 4 bases and J by 7 bases, with 11 bases left in between. Germline values: CDR1 SNHLY, CDR2 FYNNEI. The CDR3 consists of 12 residues. The chain's CDR3 is CASSGGRIEQYF. The CDR3, as DNA: TGTGCCAGCAGTGGAGGGAGGATAGAGCAGTACTTC. The whole variable domain, filled in from reference TRBV2 and TRBJ2-7, reads EPEVTQTPSHQVTQMGQEVILRCVPISNHLYFYWYRQILGQKVEFLVSFYNNEISEKSEIFDDQFSVERPDGSNFTLKIRSTKLEDSAMYFCASSGGRIEQYFGPGTRLTVT.

V is TRBV6-1 and J is TRBJ1-5, with TRBD1 matching over 8 bases. Germline CDR1 reads MNHNS; CDR2 reads SASEGT. CDR3 length: 14 residues. V was clipped by 2 bases and J by 7 bases; unmatched bases: 4. CDR3 sequence: CASSESGGRQPQHF. The CDR3 nucleotides read TGTGCCAGCAGTGAATCAGGGGGCAGGCAGCCCCAGCATTTT.

This clone was observed a handful of times. V usage is TRBV7-3 and J usage is TRBJ1-1, with D hard to call. The germline V gene has CDR1 SGHTA and CDR2 FQGTGA. The germline V and J ends were trimmed by 5 bases and 4 bases, with 17 bases remaining between them. The CDR3 runs to 15 residues. CDR3 amino acids: CASSPLYGESTEAFF. The CDR3 nucleotides are TGTGCCAGCAGCCCCCTTTACGGGGAGTCCACTGAAGCTTTCTTT.

The chain has TRBV7-2 and TRBJ2-4, with 10 bases identical to TRBD2. The CDR3 covers 16 residues. Trimming took 3 bases from V and 8 from J; bases not matched to a gene: 10. CDR1 is SGHTA and CDR2 is FQGNSA in the germline V gene. The CDR3 nucleotides read TGTGCCAGCAGCTTGCTACCAAGCGGGGGGGTAGACATTCAGTACTTC. Its translation: CASSLLPSGGVDIQYF.

The DNA of the CDR3 is TGTGCCAGCAGCGTAGCAGGCGGTCGCCGAGGACTAGCGGGAACAGATACGCAGTATTTT. This gives the protein CASSVAGGRRGLAGTDTQYF. The chain has TRBV9 and TRBJ2-3, with 12 bases matching TRBD2. This CDR3 is built from 20 residues. V lost 0 bases, J lost 3 bases, and 14 bases stayed unmatched. CDR1 and CDR2 (germline): SGDLS, YYNGEE.

This chain uses TRBV21-1 with TRBJ1-3; the tabulated D call, TRBD1, remains unverified against the DNA. TRBV21-1 constitutes a pseudogene. The CDR3 sequence is 14 residues long. The CDR3 DNA follows: TGTGCCAGCAGCATGGACATCTCTGGAAACACCATATATTTT. The encoded protein is CASSMDISGNTIYF.

The chain employs TRBV10-3 and TRBJ2-3, with TRBD2 matching 8 bases. The J segment lost 5 bases and the V segment lost 9 bases, leaving 10 bases of the junction unmatched. The CDR3 covers 14 residues. Germline V gene sequence: CDR1 ENHRY, CDR2 SYGVKD. The CDR3 DNA sequence: TGTGCCATGGGGGGCGGGAGGTCGATAGATACGCAGTATTTT. It is translated as CAMGGGRSIDTQYF.

The chain recombines TRBV23-1 with TRBJ2-3, with a weak D call TRBD2 (6 bases). TRBV23-1 is marked as an open reading frame, function uncertain. Trimming took 0 bases from V and 3 from J, leaving 16 bases between them. This CDR3 region has 17 residues. This chain's CDR3 is CASSQSKARLGTDTQYF. DNA for the CDR3: TGCGCCAGCAGTCAATCGAAAGCGCGACTAGGAACAGATACGCAGTATTTT.

V and J are TRBV10-1 and TRBJ1-4; D gene uncertain. CDR1 is WNHNN and CDR2 is SYGVQD in the germline V gene (reference sequence). Deletions cut 4 bases from V and 7 bases from J, with 16 bases between. CDR3 size: 15 residues. This CDR3 is CASSAIGDPGEKLFF. CDR3 DNA sequence: TGCGCCAGCAGTGCGATCGGCGACCCGGGTGAAAAACTGTTTTTT.

This clone was detected only a few times. The V gene is TRBV6-5, the J gene TRBJ2-7; 9 bases line up with TRBD1. CDR3 size: 12 residues. Trimming removed 6 bases from V and 9 bases from J; junction bases left unmatched: 6. CDR1 and CDR2 from the germline V gene are MNHEY and SVGAGI. CDR3: CASSGGQGAQYF. DNA for the CDR3: TGTGCCAGCAGCGGGGGACAGGGTGCGCAGTACTTC.

The chain combines TRBV7-2 with TRBJ2-1, with 9 bases identical to TRBD2. V shed 1 base and J 2 bases; nucleotides not matched to a gene: 3. The germline CDR1 and CDR2 sequences are SGHTA and FQGNSA. This CDR3 comprises 16 residues. Written as DNA, the CDR3 is TGTGCCAGCAGCTTAGAGCCTAGCGGGACCTACAATGAGCAGTTCTTC. Translation gives CASSLEPSGTYNEQFF.

The genes are TRBV7-2 and TRBJ2-3, with a tentative D call TRBD2 (6 bases). Germline CDR1 is SGHTA and CDR2 is FQGNSA. V gave up 6 bases and J gave up 2 bases, with 18 bases separating them. CDR3 length: 16 amino acids. The CDR3 DNA reads as TGTGCCAGCAGTGAGAGCTGGCGGAGGGACACAGATACGCAGTATTTT. Its translation: CASSESWRRDTDTQYF.

The count of this clone is one. The gene calls are TRBV10-3 and TRBJ2-1, with TRBD2 identical over 13 bases. CDR3 length: 14 amino acids. Germline CDR1 ENHRY, CDR2 SYGVKD. V shed 10 bases and J 3 bases; nucleotides not matched to a gene: 3. The CDR3 sequence: CATGTSGNYNEQFF. The CDR3 nucleotides read TGTGCCACCGGGACTAGCGGGAACTACAATGAGCAGTTCTTC.